This T cell receptor beta chain was obtained from a study of T cell repertoires in cytomegalovirus infection. Study at large: An indication of both CMV infection and matching HLA type came from public TCR beta signatures. Broader study findings: Of the TCR beta families, the public ones yielded a cumulative frequency that identified carriers of CMV plus the relevant HLA. CMV-specific TCR beta clonotypes restricted by HLA-C were the ones dominating the ex vivo response.

This clonotype was observed a handful of times. The antigen is undetermined. TCRdb analysed the reads with MiXCR anew, one entry per CDR3 protein. Of around 300,000 distinct CDR3 sequences detected, about 26% appear once; the ten largest clones hold 11% to 15%. J was trimmed by 2 bases and V by 2 bases; bases with no gene match: 13. The CDR3 runs 18 residues. Germline CDR1 SGHRS, CDR2 YFSETQ. The specimen was PBMCs. The chain links TRBV5-1 to TRBJ2-5; 9 bases are shared with TRBD2. The receptor's source is a human donor in good health (CMV status not recorded). Some clones in this sample may be carry-over from other donors' samples. CDR3 in DNA: TGCGCCAGCAGCTTACGAGCGGGGGGCCAAGCTATACAAGAGACCCAGTACTTC. Translated, it gives CASSLRAGGQAIQETQYF.